This T cell receptor (beta chain) was sequenced in a study of human T cells and chemical hapten exposure. Overall study: Patients, chiefly female, had alopecia areata, totalis or universalis. Study-wide points: Sensitizing with DPC caused no change in TCRs above 1 in 1000 frequency.

The CDR3 contains 18 residues. Germline V lookup: CDR1 DFQATT, CDR2 SNEGSKA (reference sequence). V was pared by 3 bases and J by 5 bases, with 14 bases of the junction left unmatched. Unique molecular identifiers were attached to individual cDNA molecules during library preparation. A single record per CDR3 protein comes from TCRdb applying MiXCR to the RACE reads. Of some 53,000 distinct CDR3 sequences in the sample, approximately 10% were seen once. Specified time point: patch test 1, 2 weeks after DPC sensitization. Indicated treatment: therapeutic diphenylcyclopropenone sensitization with weekly scalp DPC. Unfractionated whole blood was the source of the extracted total RNA. Staff drew blood before applying each patch test. This clonotype turned up a few times. Its antigen is still unknown.

This TCR was recovered from a woman between 40 and 50 years old with alopecia areata. Some clones in this sample may be carry-over from other donors' samples. The sequences come from whole blood, collected in connection with sensitization to the hapten diphenylcyclopropenone (DPC). V gene TRBV20-1 combines with J gene TRBJ2-7; 15 bases are shared with TRBD2. CDR3 DNA: TGCAGTGCTAGCGCTCCGCCCGGACTAGCGGGAGGGCCCGACGAGCAGTACTTC. Protein product: CSASAPPGLAGGPDEQYF.